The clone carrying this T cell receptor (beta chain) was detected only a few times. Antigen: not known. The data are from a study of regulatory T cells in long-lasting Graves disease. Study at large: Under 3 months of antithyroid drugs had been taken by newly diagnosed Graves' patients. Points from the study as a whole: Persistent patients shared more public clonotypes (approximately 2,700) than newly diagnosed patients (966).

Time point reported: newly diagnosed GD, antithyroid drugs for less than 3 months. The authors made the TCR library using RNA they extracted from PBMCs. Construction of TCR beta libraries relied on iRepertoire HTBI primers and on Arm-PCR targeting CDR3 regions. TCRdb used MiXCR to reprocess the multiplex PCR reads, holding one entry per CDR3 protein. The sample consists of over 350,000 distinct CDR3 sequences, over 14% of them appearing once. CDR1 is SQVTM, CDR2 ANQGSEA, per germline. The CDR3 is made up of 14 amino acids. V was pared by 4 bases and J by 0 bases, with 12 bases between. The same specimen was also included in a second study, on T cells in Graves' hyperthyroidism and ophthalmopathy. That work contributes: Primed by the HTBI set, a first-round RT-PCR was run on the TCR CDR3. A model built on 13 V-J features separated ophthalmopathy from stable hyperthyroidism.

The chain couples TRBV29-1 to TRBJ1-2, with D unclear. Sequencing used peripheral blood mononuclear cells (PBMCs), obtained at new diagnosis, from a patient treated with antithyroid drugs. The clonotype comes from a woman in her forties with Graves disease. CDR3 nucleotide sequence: TGCAGCGTTGTTACCCCAAATGCTAACTATGGCTACACCTTC. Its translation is CSVVTPNANYGYTF.